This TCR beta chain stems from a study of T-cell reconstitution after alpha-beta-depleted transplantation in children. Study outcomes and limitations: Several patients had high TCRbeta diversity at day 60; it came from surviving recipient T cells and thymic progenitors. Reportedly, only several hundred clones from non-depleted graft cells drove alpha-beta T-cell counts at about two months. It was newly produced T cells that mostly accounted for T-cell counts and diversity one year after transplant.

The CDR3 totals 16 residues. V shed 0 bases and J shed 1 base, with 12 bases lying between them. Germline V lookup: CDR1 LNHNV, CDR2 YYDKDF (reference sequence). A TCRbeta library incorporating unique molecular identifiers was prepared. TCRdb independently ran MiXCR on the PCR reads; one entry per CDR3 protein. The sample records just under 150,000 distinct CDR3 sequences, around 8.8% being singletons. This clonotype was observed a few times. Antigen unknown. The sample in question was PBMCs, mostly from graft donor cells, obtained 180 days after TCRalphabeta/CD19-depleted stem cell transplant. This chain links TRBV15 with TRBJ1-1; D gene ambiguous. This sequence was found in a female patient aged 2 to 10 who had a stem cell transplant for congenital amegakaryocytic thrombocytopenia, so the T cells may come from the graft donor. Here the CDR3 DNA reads TGTGCCACCAGCAGAGATGGGAGGGCGGGGAACACTGAAGCTTTCTTT. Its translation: CATSRDGRAGNTEAFF. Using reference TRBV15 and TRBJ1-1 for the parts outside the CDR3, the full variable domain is DAMVIQNPRYQVTQFGKPVTLSCSQTLNHNVMYWYQQKSSQAPKLLFHYYDKDFNNEADTPDNFQSRRPNTSFCFLDIRSPGLGDTAMYLCATSRDGRAGNTEAFFGQGTRLTVV.